This T cell receptor beta chain was recorded in a study of blood T cell repertoires in COVID-19. Background on the study: Samples of COVID-19 (acute and convalescent) were obtained from the United States, Italy and Spain.

Profiled with immunoSEQ multiplex PCR; TCRdb holds only in-frame clones, not every one. The repertoire holds roughly 220,000 clones, with 80% to 90% as singletons. With 6 bases removed from V and 8 bases from J, the gap between germline ends came to 11 bases. The CDR3 is 12 residues long. Germline V gene sequence: CDR1 SGHTA, CDR2 FQGNSA. The participants were between about 18 and 89 years old and came from fewer than 25 US areas. Self-reported history from a screening survey and questionnaire set each donor's cohort. Sequencing used PBMCs or T cells enriched from blood (not recorded which). This receptor was obtained from a woman aged 45-59 years with acute COVID-19. The chain joins TRBV7-2 to TRBJ2-1; D not resolved. The CDR3 DNA is TGTGCCAGCAGTTCCCTGAGTCATGAGCAGTTCTTC. Translation gives CASSSLSHEQFF.